This T cell receptor beta chain was sequenced during a study of T cell repertoires in cytomegalovirus infection. As for the study in general: Based on public TCR beta signatures, there were indications of CMV infection and of a matching HLA type.

Germline V CDR1 and CDR2: SGHTA, FQGNSA. V was clipped by 3 bases and J by 0 bases; unmatched bases: 6. The CDR3 length is 18 residues. As regards this clonotype: The target antigen is unknown.

Each CDR3 protein is one row after TCRdb ran MiXCR on the reads. The sample has approximately 600,000 distinct CDR3 sequences, 40% seen once. This TCR derives from a human donor in good health (CMV status not recorded). Some clones in this sample may be carry-over from other donors' samples. This sequence joins TRBV7-2 and TRBJ2-7, with 15 bases lining up with TRBD2. The specimen comprised cultured PBMCs, sampled from culture after CMV antigen stimulation. CDR3 loop: CASSFRTSGRVSSYEQYF. As DNA, the CDR3 is TGTGCCAGCAGCTTCCGGACTAGCGGGAGGGTGAGCTCCTACGAGCAGTACTTC.